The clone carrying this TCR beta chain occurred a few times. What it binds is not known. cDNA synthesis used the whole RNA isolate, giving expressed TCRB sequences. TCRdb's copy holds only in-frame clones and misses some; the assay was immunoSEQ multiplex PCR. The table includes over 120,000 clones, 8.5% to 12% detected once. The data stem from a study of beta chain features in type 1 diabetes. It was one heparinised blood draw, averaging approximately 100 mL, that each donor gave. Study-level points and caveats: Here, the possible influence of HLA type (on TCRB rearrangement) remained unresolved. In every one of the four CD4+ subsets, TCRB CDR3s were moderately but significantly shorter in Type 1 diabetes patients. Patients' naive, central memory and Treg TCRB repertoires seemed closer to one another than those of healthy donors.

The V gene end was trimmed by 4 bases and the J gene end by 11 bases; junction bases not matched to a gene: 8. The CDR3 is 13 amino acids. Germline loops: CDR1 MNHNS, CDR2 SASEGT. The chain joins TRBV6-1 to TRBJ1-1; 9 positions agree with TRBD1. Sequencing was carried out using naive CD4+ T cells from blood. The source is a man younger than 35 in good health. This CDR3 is CASSGGQGSMAFF. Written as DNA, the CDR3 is TGTGCCAGCAGTGGCGGACAGGGGTCGATGGCTTTCTTT.